A selection of T cell receptor beta chains follows, all from one sample in a study of T-cell memory formation after mild COVID-19. TCRdb processed the 5' RACE reads anew with MiXCR; each CDR3 protein has one entry. The sample shows 250,000 to 300,000 distinct CDR3 sequences, roughly 16% of them seen only once. Sequenced material: PBMCs or a T cell subset sorted from them (not recorded which). The origin of the receptors is a man younger than 30 who had mild COVID-19 (a few samples of this study predate the infection). Cell type and time point are not known. The CDR3 runs from the conserved cysteine through the conserved F or W. Fields, in order: D gene, J gene, V gene, clone size, CDR3 protein, CDR3 DNA. The D gene is left open where the match is weak. The listing skips clone size in some rows; elsewhere it reads once, few, many or a size class.

>TRBD1|TRBJ2-5|TRBV20-1|.
CSAGQGQETQYF
TGCAGTGCTGGACAGGGACAAGAGACCCAGTACTTC
>.|TRBJ1-1|TRBV3-1|few
CASSVTGEAFF
TGTGCCAGCAGCGTAACAGGTGAAGCTTTCTTT
>.|TRBJ2-7|TRBV4-1|few
CASSRGPAPDAYEQYF
TGCGCCAGCAGCCGCGGGCCGGCGCCAGATGCCTACGAGCAGTACTTC
>.|TRBJ1-5|TRBV5-5|.
CASSLDSRLDQPQHF
TGTGCCAGCAGCTTGGATTCTCGCCTCGATCAGCCCCAGCATTTT
>.|TRBJ2-1|TRBV9|few
CASSPRTGRESNEQFF
TGTGCCAGCAGCCCCAGGACAGGGAGGGAAAGCAATGAGCAGTTCTTC
>.|TRBJ2-1|TRBV7-6|many
CASSLLPSSVPHEQFF
TGTGCCAGCAGCTTACTCCCCTCGTCGGTCCCCCATGAGCAGTTCTTC
>.|TRBJ2-2|TRBV15|many
CATSVGGPTGELFF
TGTGCCACCAGCGTAGGCGGGCCGACCGGGGAGCTGTTTTTT
>.|TRBJ2-7|TRBV5-1|few
CASTTPVEGEQYF
TGCGCCAGCACCACCCCCGTGGAGGGCGAGCAGTACTTC
>.|TRBJ2-3|TRBV9|few
CASSGLFGGGTGDTQYF
TGTGCCAGCAGCGGACTCTTCGGAGGGGGGACTGGAGATACGCAGTATTTT
>.|TRBJ2-2|TRBV4-2|.
CASSQGALTGELFF
TGTGCCAGCAGTCAAGGGGCACTCACCGGGGAGCTGTTTTTT
>.|TRBJ2-5|TRBV7-8|few
CASSRGRVQETQYF
TGTGCCAGCAGCCGGGGACGGGTACAAGAGACCCAGTACTTC
>TRBD1|TRBJ1-2|TRBV27|.
CASSWDRANYGYTF
TGTGCCAGCAGTTGGGACAGAGCTAACTATGGCTACACCTTC
>.|TRBJ1-2|TRBV20-1|few
CSARTAGYGYTF
TGCAGTGCCCGGACCGCAGGGTATGGCTACACCTTC
>TRBD2|TRBJ2-7|TRBV20-1|.
CSARDERGGLWQYF
TGCAGTGCTAGAGATGAGCGGGGGGGCCTTTGGCAGTACTTC
>.|TRBJ1-2|TRBV6-5|.
CASSYRYGAGAGYTF
TGTGCCAGCAGTTACCGTTACGGGGCTGGAGCTGGCTACACCTTC
>.|TRBJ2-5|TRBV10-3|few
CAISKAGTIQETQYF
TGTGCCATCAGTAAGGCCGGGACGATACAAGAGACCCAGTACTTC
>.|TRBJ2-7|TRBV20-1|few
CSASKEQYF
TGCAGTGCTAGTAAGGAGCAGTACTTC
>.|TRBJ1-6|TRBV27|few
CASSPTGPWFHNSPLHF
TGTGCCAGCAGTCCTACCGGGCCCTGGTTCCATAATTCACCCCTCCACTTT
>.|TRBJ2-1|TRBV2|.
CASSADYNEQFF
TGTGCCAGCAGCGCAGACTACAATGAGCAGTTCTTC
>.|TRBJ1-4|TRBV3-1|.
CASSHHGEKLFF
TGTGCCAGCAGCCACCACGGGGAAAAACTGTTTTTT
>.|TRBJ1-5|TRBV6-5|.
CASSRSGGNQPQHF
TGTGCCAGCAGCCGCTCCGGGGGGAATCAGCCCCAGCATTTT
>.|TRBJ2-1|TRBV5-1|few
CASTPGHSSYNEQFF
TGCGCCAGCACCCCGGGACATAGCTCCTACAATGAGCAGTTCTTC
>.|TRBJ2-1|TRBV14|.
CASSLQGPPTEQFF
TGTGCCAGCAGCCTTCAGGGGCCCCCCACTGAGCAGTTCTTC
>TRBD1|TRBJ1-3|TRBV7-2|.
CASSESGTVGGNTIYF
TGTGCCAGCAGCGAATCCGGGACAGTCGGTGGAAACACCATATATTTT
>.|TRBJ1-3|TRBV6-5|few
CASSLGQLSGNTIYF
TGTGCCAGCAGTTTAGGACAACTCTCTGGAAACACCATATATTTT
>TRBD1|TRBJ1-1|TRBV14|.
CASSPRDRGLANTEAFF
TGTGCCAGCAGCCCACGGGACAGGGGGCTCGCGAACACTGAAGCTTTCTTT
>.|TRBJ1-1|TRBV4-1|.
CASSPQAVRNEAFF
TGCGCCAGCAGCCCTCAGGCGGTACGAAATGAAGCTTTCTTT
>TRBD1|TRBJ2-7|TRBV5-1|few
CASSKDIPDRAYEQYF
TGCGCCAGCAGCAAGGACATCCCGGACAGGGCCTACGAGCAGTACTTC
>TRBD2|TRBJ2-3|TRBV9|few
CASSGRLAGGPDTQYF
TGTGCCAGCAGCGGACGACTAGCGGGGGGCCCCGATACGCAGTATTTT